One T cell receptor (beta chain) is described in this entry. From germline, CDR1 is SEHNR and CDR2 FQNEAQ (reference sequence). Germline trimming cut 5 bases from V and 4 bases from J; bases unmatched to any gene: 8. The CDR3 spans 15 residues. This specimen belongs to a study of blood T cell repertoires in COVID-19. The wider study: T cells, B-cell-depleted T cells, or PBMCs provided the cDNA or gDNA that served as material.

Authors' data handling: Using reference gene primer amplification, nucleated cell counts were estimated. Produced via immunoSEQ multiplex PCR; TCRdb's table is partial and in-frame only. The V and J calls and the clone size are those of that table, but D and trimming were determined from the DNA. The table shows 80,000 to 100,000 clones, with roughly 80% occurring only once. Sequencing was carried out using peripheral blood. The gene calls are TRBV7-9 and TRBJ2-7; 10 bases are a match to TRBD1. This clonotype originated in a man aged 60 to 69 with acute or convalescent COVID-19. DNA of the CDR3: TGTGCCAGCAGCCCTCACGGGACAGGGGAATACGAGCAGTACTTC. Protein product: CASSPHGTGEYEQYF.